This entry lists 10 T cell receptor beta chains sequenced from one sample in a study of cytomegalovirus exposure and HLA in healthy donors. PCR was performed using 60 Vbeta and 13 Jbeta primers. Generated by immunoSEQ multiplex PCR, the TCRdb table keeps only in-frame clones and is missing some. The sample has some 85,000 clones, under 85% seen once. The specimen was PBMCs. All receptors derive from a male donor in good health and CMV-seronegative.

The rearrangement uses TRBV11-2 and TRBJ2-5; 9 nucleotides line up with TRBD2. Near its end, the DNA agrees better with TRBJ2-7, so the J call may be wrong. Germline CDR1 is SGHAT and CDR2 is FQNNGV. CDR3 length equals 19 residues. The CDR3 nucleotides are TGTGCCAGCAGCTTAGTCACGAAGAATAGCGGGGGCCATACCTACGAGCAGTACTTC. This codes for CASSLVTKNSGGHTYEQYF.

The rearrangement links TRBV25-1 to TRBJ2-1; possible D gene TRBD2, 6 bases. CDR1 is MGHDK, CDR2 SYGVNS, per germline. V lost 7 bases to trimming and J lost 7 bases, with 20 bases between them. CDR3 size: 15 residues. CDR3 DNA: TGTGCCAGCACCACGTCTCCGGGACTTCCGAATGAGCAGTTCTTC. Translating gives CASTTSPGLPNEQFF. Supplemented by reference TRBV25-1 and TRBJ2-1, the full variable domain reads EADIYQTPRYLVIGTGKKITLECSQTMGHDKMYWYQQDPGMELHLIHYSYGVNSTEKGDLSSESTVSRIRTEHFPLTLESARPSHTSQYLCASTTSPGLPNEQFFGPGTRLTVL.

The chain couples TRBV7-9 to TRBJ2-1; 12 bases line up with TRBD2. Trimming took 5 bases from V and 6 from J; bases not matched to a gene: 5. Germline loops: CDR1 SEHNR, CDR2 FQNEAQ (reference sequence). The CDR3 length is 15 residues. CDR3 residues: CASSRTSGMGNEQFF. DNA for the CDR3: TGTGCCAGCAGCCGGACTAGCGGGATGGGCAATGAGCAGTTCTTC.

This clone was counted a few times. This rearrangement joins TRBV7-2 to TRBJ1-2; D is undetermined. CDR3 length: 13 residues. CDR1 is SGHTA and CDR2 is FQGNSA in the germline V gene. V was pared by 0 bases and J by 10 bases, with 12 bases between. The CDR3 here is CASSLAGRQAYTF. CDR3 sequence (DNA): TGTGCCAGCAGCTTAGCAGGGAGACAAGCCTACACCTTC.

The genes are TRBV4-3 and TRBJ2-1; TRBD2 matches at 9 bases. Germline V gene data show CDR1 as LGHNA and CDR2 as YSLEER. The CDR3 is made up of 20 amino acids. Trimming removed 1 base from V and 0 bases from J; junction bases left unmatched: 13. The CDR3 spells CASSQALASGTTSSYNEQFF. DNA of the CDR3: TGCGCCAGCAGCCAAGCCCTCGCTAGCGGGACAACGAGCTCCTACAATGAGCAGTTCTTC.

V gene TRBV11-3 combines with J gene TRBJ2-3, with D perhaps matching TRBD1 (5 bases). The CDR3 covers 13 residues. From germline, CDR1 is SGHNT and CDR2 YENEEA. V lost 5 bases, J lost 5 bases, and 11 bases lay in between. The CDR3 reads CASSQLREDTQYF. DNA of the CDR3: TGTGCCAGCAGCCAACTCAGGGAAGATACGCAGTATTTT.

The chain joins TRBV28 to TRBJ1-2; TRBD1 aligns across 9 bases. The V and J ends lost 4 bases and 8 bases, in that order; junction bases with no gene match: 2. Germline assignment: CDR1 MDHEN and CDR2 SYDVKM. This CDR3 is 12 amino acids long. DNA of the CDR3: TGTGCCAGCAGTTCAACAGGGGGCGGCTACACCTTC. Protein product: CASSSTGGGYTF.

CDR3 region: CASSFSGRATDTQYF. In DNA form, the CDR3 reads TGTGCCAGCAGTTTCAGCGGGAGGGCCACAGATACGCAGTATTTT. The V call is TRBV6-5, the J call TRBJ2-3; TRBD2 agrees at 10 bases. Germline V gene sequence: CDR1 MNHEY, CDR2 SVGAGI. The trim removed 4 bases at V and 2 bases at J, leaving 3 bases unmatched. CDR3 length equals 15 residues.

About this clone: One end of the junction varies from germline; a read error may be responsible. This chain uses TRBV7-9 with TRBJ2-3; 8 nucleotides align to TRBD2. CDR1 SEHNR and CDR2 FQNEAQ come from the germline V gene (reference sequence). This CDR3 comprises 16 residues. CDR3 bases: TGTTCCAGCAGCGCGGATTTAGCGGGACTATCAGATACGCAGTATTTT. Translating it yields CSSSADLAGLSDTQYF.

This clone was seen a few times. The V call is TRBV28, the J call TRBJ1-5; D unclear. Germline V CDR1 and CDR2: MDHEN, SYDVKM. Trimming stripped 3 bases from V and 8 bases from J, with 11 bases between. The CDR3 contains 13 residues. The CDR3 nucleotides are TGTGCCAGCAGTTTCGGCGGGTTGGAGCCCCAGCATTTT. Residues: CASSFGGLEPQHF.